The count of the clone carrying this T cell receptor (beta chain) is one. The data were obtained in a study of blood T cell repertoires in COVID-19. The overall study: The United States, Italy and Spain provided the acute and convalescent COVID-19 samples. From T cells, B-cell-depleted T cells, or PBMCs came the material, which was cDNA or gDNA.

Germline V gives CDR1 SGHTS, CDR2 YDEGEE. CDR3 length equals 15 residues. Trimming took 2 bases from V and 2 from J; bases not matched to a gene: 6. Per the original data handling: The authors estimated nucleated cell counts from reference gene primer amplification. TCRdb's table, derived via immunoSEQ multiplex PCR, lists solely in-frame clones and lacks some. From that table come the V and J calls and clone size; the DNA was used to work out D and trimming. The table records roughly 200,000 clones, 80% to 85% of them present only once. Sequenced sample: peripheral blood. The V gene is TRBV5-8, the J gene TRBJ2-5, with 7 bases matching TRBD1. The clonotype originates from a man aged 45-65 years with active or convalescent COVID-19. CDR3 in DNA: TGTGCCAGCAGCTTACATGGACAGGAGCAAGAGACCCAGTACTTC. Residues: CASSLHGQEQETQYF.